The T cell receptor beta chain under discussion was sequenced for a study of cytomegalovirus exposure and HLA in healthy donors. Clones were read by immunoSEQ multiplex PCR, and TCRdb kept only the in-frame ones, dropping some. This sample has about 98,000 clones, with over 75% found just once. The CDR3 is 15 residues long. Trimming took off 1 base at V and 4 bases at J, with 11 bases between the two ends. CDR1 SGHAT and CDR2 FQNNGV come from the germline V gene. This TCR derives from a man in his late teens or twenties in good health and CMV-seropositive. Specimen: PBMCs. The V gene is TRBV11-2, the J gene TRBJ1-5, with D possibly being TRBD1 (6 bases). CDR3 sequence: CASSLAPQGNQPQHF. Here the CDR3 DNA reads TGTGCCAGCAGCTTAGCACCCCAGGGGAATCAGCCCCAGCATTTT.